This is a list of T cell receptor beta chains from one sample in a study of blood T cell repertoires in COVID-19. The assay was immunoSEQ multiplex PCR, and TCRdb's table has in-frame clones only and misses some. This table has a few hundred thousand clones, about 90% appearing once. The sequenced sample consisted of peripheral blood. The receptors were gathered from a man between 18 and 29 years old who had recovered from COVID-19. Each CDR3 is given with its conserved first and last residue. Each record gives: J gene, D gene, V gene, clone size, CDR3 DNA, CDR3 protein. A D gene is named only where the DNA matches it firmly. A clone size is listed for some rows: how often the clone was seen (once, few, many), or a class if it is expanded.

j_call: TRBJ2-6
d_call: .
v_call: TRBV21-1
clone_size: .
cdr3_nt: TGTGCCAGCAGCAAAGAGGGGGCTTCTGGGGCCAACGTCCTGACTTTC
cdr3_aa: CASSKEGASGANVLTF

j_call: TRBJ1-2
d_call: TRBD1
v_call: TRBV18
clone_size: .
cdr3_nt: TGTGCCAGCTCATCGGGACAGGGGGACGGCTACACCTTC
cdr3_aa: CASSSGQGDGYTF

j_call: TRBJ1-6
d_call: .
v_call: TRBV5-4
clone_size: .
cdr3_nt: TGTGCCAGCAGCACTGCAAATTCACCCCTCCACTTT
cdr3_aa: CASSTANSPLHF

j_call: TRBJ2-7
d_call: TRBD1
v_call: TRBV2
clone_size: .
cdr3_nt: TGTGCCAGCAGTGAAGGCGACAGGGTTTACGAGCAGTACTTC
cdr3_aa: CASSEGDRVYEQYF

j_call: TRBJ2-7
d_call: TRBD1
v_call: TRBV19
clone_size: .
cdr3_nt: TGTGCCAGTAGTCCTAGGATCGGGACAGCCAGCTGGTACGAGCAGTACTTC
cdr3_aa: CASSPRIGTASWYEQYF

j_call: TRBJ1-2
d_call: TRBD1
v_call: TRBV5-6
clone_size: once
cdr3_nt: TGTGCCAGCAGCGACACAGGGGGCAACGGCTACACCTTC
cdr3_aa: CASSDTGGNGYTF

j_call: TRBJ2-7
d_call: .
v_call: TRBV19
clone_size: .
cdr3_nt: TGTGCCAGTAGTATTCCAGGAGGGGTCCACGAGCAGTACTTC
cdr3_aa: CASSIPGGVHEQYF

j_call: TRBJ2-2
d_call: .
v_call: TRBV12-3/TRBV12-4
clone_size: .
cdr3_nt: TGTGCCAGCAGTTTTAGTGCCGGGGAGCTGTTTTTT
cdr3_aa: CASSFSAGELFF

j_call: TRBJ2-2
d_call: .
v_call: TRBV10-3
clone_size: .
cdr3_nt: TGTGCCATCAGTGACTCACGAGGGGGCACCGGGGAGCTGTTTTTT
cdr3_aa: CAISDSRGGTGELFF

j_call: TRBJ2-1
d_call: TRBD2
v_call: TRBV7-9
clone_size: .
cdr3_nt: TGTGCCAGCAGCCCGCGGACTAGGACACACAATGAGCAGTTCTTC
cdr3_aa: CASSPRTRTHNEQFF

j_call: TRBJ2-7
d_call: TRBD2
v_call: TRBV30
clone_size: .
cdr3_nt: TGTGCCTGGAGTCCGGGACTAGCGGGACACTACGAGCAGTACTTC
cdr3_aa: CAWSPGLAGHYEQYF

j_call: TRBJ2-5
d_call: TRBD1
v_call: TRBV11-1
clone_size: .
cdr3_nt: TGTGCCAGCAGCTTCGGGATTGGACAGGGTGAAGAGACCCAGTACTTC
cdr3_aa: CASSFGIGQGEETQYF

j_call: TRBJ2-2
d_call: TRBD1
v_call: TRBV4-1
clone_size: .
cdr3_nt: TGCGCCAGCAGCCCCCGGACAGGGCCGACCGGGGAGCTGTTTTTT
cdr3_aa: CASSPRTGPTGELFF

j_call: TRBJ2-6
d_call: TRBD1
v_call: TRBV7-8
clone_size: .
cdr3_nt: TGTGCCAGCAGCCCCAACAGGGGGGACCGGTCTGGGGCCAACGTCCTGACTTTC
cdr3_aa: CASSPNRGDRSGANVLTF

j_call: TRBJ2-7
d_call: .
v_call: TRBV29-1
clone_size: .
cdr3_nt: TGCAGCGTTCTAGGGAGCTCCTACGAGCAGTACTTC
cdr3_aa: CSVLGSSYEQYF

j_call: TRBJ1-2
d_call: .
v_call: TRBV24-1
clone_size: .
cdr3_nt: TGTGCCACCGATCGGGAAAATGTCTATGGCTACACCTTC
cdr3_aa: CATDRENVYGYTF

j_call: TRBJ2-2
d_call: TRBD2
v_call: TRBV11-2
clone_size: .
cdr3_nt: TGTGCCAGCAGCTTAGATCTAGCGGCTATGAACACCGGGGAGCTGTTTTTT
cdr3_aa: CASSLDLAAMNTGELFF

j_call: TRBJ2-1
d_call: .
v_call: TRBV9
clone_size: .
cdr3_nt: TGTGCCAGCAGTGACGGGACACCCAACAATGAGCAGTTCTTC
cdr3_aa: CASSDGTPNNEQFF

j_call: TRBJ1-2
d_call: TRBD1
v_call: TRBV13
clone_size: .
cdr3_nt: TGTGCCAGCAGAGCTGCAGGGGGCGGAGATGGCTACACCTTC
cdr3_aa: CASRAAGGGDGYTF

j_call: TRBJ1-1
d_call: .
v_call: TRBV4-3
clone_size: .
cdr3_nt: TGCGCCAGCAGAGTGACAGAGAACACTGAAGCTTTCTTT
cdr3_aa: CASRVTENTEAFF

j_call: TRBJ1-5
d_call: TRBD1
v_call: TRBV4-1
clone_size: once
cdr3_nt: TGCGCCAGCAGCCTCTATACAGGGGATGGCAGCAATCAGCCCCAGCATTTT
cdr3_aa: CASSLYTGDGSNQPQHF

j_call: TRBJ2-2
d_call: TRBD2
v_call: TRBV6-5
clone_size: once
cdr3_nt: TGTGCCAGCAGTTACTCAGCGGGAGGGGGCACCGGGGAGCTGTTTTTT
cdr3_aa: CASSYSAGGGTGELFF

j_call: TRBJ2-7
d_call: .
v_call: TRBV9
clone_size: .
cdr3_nt: TGTGCCAGCAGCCAATACCCACAGTACGAGCAGTACTTC
cdr3_aa: CASSQYPQYEQYF

j_call: TRBJ1-5
d_call: .
v_call: TRBV19
clone_size: .
cdr3_nt: TGTGCCAGTAGTATAAACGCAGCGGGGACGAGCAATCAGCCCCAGCATTTT
cdr3_aa: CASSINAAGTSNQPQHF

j_call: TRBJ2-2
d_call: TRBD1
v_call: TRBV4-3
clone_size: .
cdr3_nt: TGCGCCAGCAGCCGGGACAGAAACACCGGGGAGCTGTTTTTT
cdr3_aa: CASSRDRNTGELFF

j_call: TRBJ2-7
d_call: TRBD2
v_call: TRBV4-1
clone_size: .
cdr3_nt: TGCGCCAGCAGCCAAGGGACTAGCGGGGTGTACGAGCAGTACTTC
cdr3_aa: CASSQGTSGVYEQYF

j_call: TRBJ1-1
d_call: .
v_call: TRBV25-1
clone_size: .
cdr3_nt: TGTGCCAGCAGGGGGGGGACCAGGAACTTAAACACTGAAGCTTTCTTT
cdr3_aa: CASRGGTRNLNTEAFF

j_call: TRBJ2-3
d_call: TRBD1
v_call: TRBV6-5
clone_size: .
cdr3_nt: TGTGCCAGCAGGAAACAGGGGTCCCTAGCAGATACGCAGTATTTT
cdr3_aa: CASRKQGSLADTQYF

j_call: TRBJ1-1
d_call: .
v_call: TRBV28
clone_size: .
cdr3_nt: TGTGCCAGCAGCAACAGGGACCTTGACACTGAAGCTTTCTTT
cdr3_aa: CASSNRDLDTEAFF

j_call: TRBJ1-1
d_call: .
v_call: TRBV13
clone_size: .
cdr3_nt: TGTGCCAGCAGCTTAACGCGATGGGCTCAAGCTTTCTTT
cdr3_aa: CASSLTRWAQAFF

j_call: TRBJ1-1
d_call: TRBD1
v_call: TRBV27
clone_size: .
cdr3_nt: TGTGCCAGCATCTCTGGGTGGGCCGGCGGACAGGGGTCGGCTTTCTTT
cdr3_aa: CASISGWAGGQGSAFF

j_call: TRBJ1-1
d_call: .
v_call: TRBV6-5
clone_size: .
cdr3_nt: TGTGCCAGCAGCACCGGGGGGCATCATGAAGCTTTCTTT
cdr3_aa: CASSTGGHHEAFF

j_call: TRBJ1-1
d_call: TRBD1
v_call: TRBV7-9
clone_size: .
cdr3_nt: TGTGCCAGCAGCGCGCGACAGGGTGAGACTGAAGCTTTCTTT
cdr3_aa: CASSARQGETEAFF

j_call: TRBJ2-2
d_call: TRBD2
v_call: TRBV6-2/TRBV6-3
clone_size: .
cdr3_nt: TGTGCCAGCAGTTACAGGCTAGCGGGGGGTAACACCGGGGAGCTGTTTTTT
cdr3_aa: CASSYRLAGGNTGELFF

j_call: TRBJ1-1
d_call: TRBD1
v_call: TRBV5-1
clone_size: many
cdr3_nt: TGCGCCAGCAGCTTGGGCGGGACAGGGGTATTCACTGAAGCTTTCTTT
cdr3_aa: CASSLGGTGVFTEAFF

j_call: TRBJ1-2
d_call: TRBD1
v_call: TRBV4-3
clone_size: .
cdr3_nt: TGCGCCAGCAGCCAGAGACAGGGGATGGATGGCTACACCTTC
cdr3_aa: CASSQRQGMDGYTF

j_call: TRBJ2-3
d_call: .
v_call: TRBV6-2/TRBV6-3
clone_size: .
cdr3_nt: TGTGCCAGCAGTGACAGGGACTCAAGCACAGATACGCAGTATTTT
cdr3_aa: CASSDRDSSTDTQYF

j_call: TRBJ2-7
d_call: TRBD1
v_call: TRBV19
clone_size: .
cdr3_nt: TGTGCCAGTAGTATCGGGACAGCAGCCTACGAGCAGTACTTC
cdr3_aa: CASSIGTAAYEQYF

j_call: TRBJ1-2
d_call: .
v_call: TRBV2
clone_size: .
cdr3_nt: TGTGCCAGCAGTGGAACAGGGTTCGTACGGGGCTACACCTTC
cdr3_aa: CASSGTGFVRGYTF

j_call: TRBJ1-2
d_call: .
v_call: TRBV3-1/TRBV3-2
clone_size: .
cdr3_nt: TGTGCCAGCAGCCAAGCGGGGGTTAACTATGGCTACACCTTC
cdr3_aa: CASSQAGVNYGYTF

j_call: TRBJ2-5
d_call: .
v_call: TRBV29-1
clone_size: .
cdr3_nt: TGCAGCGTGTCCCCCGGACAGCAAGAGACCCAGTACTTC
cdr3_aa: CSVSPGQQETQYF

j_call: TRBJ2-7
d_call: TRBD1
v_call: TRBV6-5
clone_size: once
cdr3_nt: TGTGCCAGCAGAGGGGACAGTACCTACGAGCAGTACTTC
cdr3_aa: CASRGDSTYEQYF